The rows below give T cell receptor beta chains drawn from one sample of a study of cytomegalovirus exposure and HLA in healthy donors. Sequencing used immunoSEQ multiplex PCR; TCRdb keeps in-frame clones, though not all of them. Of a few hundred thousand clones in the sample, 83% are singletons; the top ten hold 1.1% to 1.5%. The sample taken for sequencing was PBMCs. These TCRs come from a girl aged 5-17 years in good health and CMV-seronegative. Both conserved end residues are part of each CDR3. A D gene is named only where the DNA matches it firmly. Only some rows state a clone size, as once, few, many or a class for expanded clones.

cdr3_nt,cdr3_aa,clone_size,cdr3_length,j_call,v_call,d_call
TGCGCCAGCAGTGAACGGTTCGCGAACACCGGGGAGCTGTTTTTT,CASSERFANTGELFF,.,15,TRBJ2-2,TRBV10-2,.
TGTGCCATCGGGTCCAGGGATCACTCTAGCACAGATACGCAGTATTTT,CAIGSRDHSSTDTQYF,.,16,TRBJ2-3,TRBV10-3,.
TGCGCCAGCAGCTTGGCTAGCGGGAGTCGGTCTACCACCGGGGAGCTGTTTTTT,CASSLASGSRSTTGELFF,.,18,TRBJ2-2,TRBV5-1,TRBD2
TGTGCCAGCCGCAGGGGGAGGAGGGACCCATACAATGAGCAGTTCTTC,CASRRGRRDPYNEQFF,.,16,TRBJ2-1,TRBV28,.
TGTGCCAGCAGCCTGAATAGCGGGGGGGCCTTCCGATCCGAGCAGTACTTC,CASSLNSGGAFRSEQYF,.,17,TRBJ2-7,TRBV5-4,TRBD2
TGTGCCAGCAGTTTAGGAGGTTCGGCTGTGCAGTACTTC,CASSLGGSAVQYF,.,13,TRBJ2-7,TRBV28,.
TGTGCCAGCTCACCCCAGTACATGAACACTGAAGCTTTCTTT,CASSPQYMNTEAFF,.,14,TRBJ1-1,TRBV18,.
TGCGCCAGCAGCCAAGATTCGGAGGGAAATGAAAAACTGTTTTTT,CASSQDSEGNEKLFF,.,15,TRBJ1-4,TRBV4-3,.
TGTGCCAGCAGCACCGGGACAGGGGGTGTGGGGGGCTACACCTTC,CASSTGTGGVGGYTF,.,15,TRBJ1-2,TRBV2,TRBD1
TGTGCCAGCAGCGATCCGGGATATGGCTACACCTTC,CASSDPGYGYTF,.,12,TRBJ1-2,TRBV28,.
TGTGCCAGCAGCAAGAGGGGAACAGGGGTCCATCAGCCCCAGCATTTT,CASSKRGTGVHQPQHF,.,16,TRBJ1-5,TRBV7-2,TRBD1
TGCAGCGCCCCAAAACCGGGACTAGCGGGCAATGAGCAGTTCTTC,CSAPKPGLAGNEQFF,.,15,TRBJ2-1,TRBV29-1,TRBD2
TGTGCCAGCAGTTTCGCGCTCTATGGCTACACCTTC,CASSFALYGYTF,.,12,TRBJ1-2,TRBV28,.
TGCGCCAGCAGCTTGGGGCGGGAGTACACCGGGGAGCTGTTTTTT,CASSLGREYTGELFF,.,15,TRBJ2-2,TRBV5-1,TRBD2
TGTGCCAGCAGTTCCGGACAGGGCTCCTACAATGAGCAGTTCTTC,CASSSGQGSYNEQFF,.,15,TRBJ2-1,TRBV28,TRBD1
TGTGCCAGCATTAATCTCGTCACCGGGGAGCTGTTTTTT,CASINLVTGELFF,.,13,TRBJ2-2,TRBV28,.
TGTGCCAGCAGTCGTGGACAGGGAAATCAGCCCCAGCATTTT,CASSRGQGNQPQHF,few,14,TRBJ1-5,TRBV6-6,TRBD1
TGCGCCAGCAGCCAAGAGGGGACTAGCGGGGGGCCGATTGAATACAATGAGCAGTTCTTC,CASSQEGTSGGPIEYNEQFF,.,20,TRBJ2-1,TRBV4-3,TRBD2
TGCACCAGCAGATTAGCGGGGGGGCTCTACGAGCAGTACTTC,CTSRLAGGLYEQYF,.,14,TRBJ2-7,TRBV1,.
TGTGCCAGCAGCAACCCGGACAGGGGGCAAGTAAAGTACTTC,CASSNPDRGQVKYF,.,14,TRBJ2-7,TRBV7-9,TRBD1
TGTGCCAGCAGTCCCGTAGCGGGGGGGGCAGATACGCAGTATTTT,CASSPVAGGADTQYF,.,15,TRBJ2-3,TRBV27,TRBD2
TGTGCCAGCAGTTTATCCATTTCCTCCTACGAGCAGTACTTC,CASSLSISSYEQYF,.,14,TRBJ2-7,TRBV27,.
TGTGCCAGCACCCTCCACCCAGTTAATGAAAAACTGTTTTTT,CASTLHPVNEKLFF,few,14,TRBJ1-4,TRBV5-4,.
TGCGCCAGCAGCTTAAGACAGGGATTCTACGAGCAGTACTTC,CASSLRQGFYEQYF,.,14,TRBJ2-7,TRBV5-1,TRBD1
TGTGCCATCAGGGGGACAGGTTCGGGAGAGCAGTACTTC,CAIRGTGSGEQYF,.,13,TRBJ2-7,TRBV10-3,TRBD1
TGTGCCAGCAGCTTGGATGCCCGGGAGCAGTTCTTC,CASSLDAREQFF,once,12,TRBJ2-1,TRBV5-6,.
TGTGCCAGCAGCCCACGAGGGACTAGCGGGAGATGGAGCACAGATACGCAGTATTTT,CASSPRGTSGRWSTDTQYF,once,19,TRBJ2-3,TRBV11-2,TRBD2
TGCGCCAGCAGTGGACAGGGTTTCGAGACCCAGTACTTC,CASSGQGFETQYF,.,13,TRBJ2-5,TRBV10-1,TRBD1
TGTGCCAGCAACGGACAGGGTTTGAGCGAGCAGTACTTC,CASNGQGLSEQYF,.,13,TRBJ2-7,TRBV6-1,TRBD1
TGCGCCAGCAGCACAAGTTTCCTCGTGGGGAGTGAGTACGAGCAGTACTTC,CASSTSFLVGSEYEQYF,.,17,TRBJ2-7,TRBV10-2,.
TGCGCCAGCAGCTTGGGATTTAGAAGACAGGGACTCGGGGAGCAGTACTTC,CASSLGFRRQGLGEQYF,once,17,TRBJ2-7,TRBV5-1,.
TGTGCCAGCAGTGAGCGAAGTGAGACCCAGTACTTC,CASSERSETQYF,.,12,TRBJ2-5,TRBV6-1,.
TGCAGCGTTGATGGGACAAGAGGGAACTATGGCTACACCTTC,CSVDGTRGNYGYTF,.,14,TRBJ1-2,TRBV29-1,.
TGTGCCAGCAGCCCCCGACGGACTGCTGAAGCTTTCTTT,CASSPRRTAEAFF,once,13,TRBJ1-1,TRBV13,.
TGTGCCTGGAGTTCAAGGAGTTTCAAGCGACTCTATCAAGGGGCAGATACGCAGTATTTT,CAWSSRSFKRLYQGADTQYF,.,20,TRBJ2-3,TRBV30,.
TGTGCCTGGGACAGGGGAAAGGCTGAAGCTTTCTTT,CAWDRGKAEAFF,.,12,TRBJ1-1,TRBV30,TRBD1
TGTGCCAGCAGCCATAACAGGGACACGATGGCTTTCTTT,CASSHNRDTMAFF,.,13,TRBJ1-1,TRBV6-5,.
TGTGCCAGCAGCGTAGATCCGGGGGGGGCGCGGGGAAACACCATATATTTT,CASSVDPGGARGNTIYF,.,17,TRBJ1-3,TRBV9,.
TGTGCCAGCAGCTCCGAGATAGGGAGCACTGAAGCTTTCTTT,CASSSEIGSTEAFF,once,14,TRBJ1-1,TRBV7-9,.
TGTGCCAGCAGCACACAGGTCAATCAGCCCCAGCATTTT,CASSTQVNQPQHF,.,13,TRBJ1-5,TRBV7-9,.
TGTGCCAGCAGCCGCCTTACTAGCGGGGGGAATAAGGCTACGCAGTATTTT,CASSRLTSGGNKATQYF,.,17,TRBJ2-3,TRBV4-2,TRBD2
TGTGCCAGTAGTATTAGCAGCCTGGCGGATAATGAAAAACTGTTTTTT,CASSISSLADNEKLFF,.,16,TRBJ1-4,TRBV19,.
TGTGCCAGCAATTACGGGTTTGCCCCGTACTTC,CASNYGFAPYF,.,11,TRBJ2-5,TRBV6-1,.
TGTGCCAGTAATAATCAGCCCCAGCATTTT,CASNNQPQHF,.,10,TRBJ1-5,TRBV28,.
TGTGCCAGCAGCGGCCGCTCTTCGGGACAGGAAAGGAGAAACACCATATATTTT,CASSGRSSGQERRNTIYF,.,18,TRBJ1-3,TRBV9,TRBD1
TGTGCCAGCAGCTTAATGGGGACTAGCGGGGGGTACGAGCAGTACTTC,CASSLMGTSGGYEQYF,.,16,TRBJ2-7,TRBV7-2,TRBD2
TGTGCCAGCAGTTTATCTGATCCCCAACGGACAGAGGGGTTGGTACAGCCCCAGCATTTT,CASSLSDPQRTEGLVQPQHF,few,20,TRBJ1-5,TRBV28,.
TGTGCCAGCTCGAGGGTCCCTTTGAGCTCCTACGAGCAGTACTTC,CASSRVPLSSYEQYF,.,15,TRBJ2-7,TRBV19,.
TGTGCCAGTAGAGGGACAGGTCAAGAGACCCAGTACTTC,CASRGTGQETQYF,many,13,TRBJ2-5,TRBV19,TRBD1
TGTGCCAGCAGTTTGGACAAATACTCCAATTCACCCCTCCACTTT,CASSLDKYSNSPLHF,.,15,TRBJ1-6,TRBV6-5,.
TGTGCCAGCAGTTTAGACAGCTTCGCCGATACGCAGTATTTT,CASSLDSFADTQYF,.,14,TRBJ2-3,TRBV5-5,.